Listed below are T cell receptor beta chains from one sample, sequenced in a study of shared clonotypes between healthy human individuals. Produced via immunoSEQ multiplex PCR; TCRdb's table is partial and in-frame only. This sample has roughly 1,100,000 clones, with roughly 70% found just once. Source material: memory CD4+ T cells sorted from blood. These receptor sequences come from a young man in good health. Both conserved end residues are part of each CDR3. The D gene is left open where the match is weak. The listing skips clone size in some rows; elsewhere it reads once, few, many or a size class.

V	size	D	J	DNA	CDR3
TRBV15	NA	NA	TRBJ1-1	TGTGCCACCAGCCCCCCGGGGGGTCAAGCTTTCTTT	CATSPPGGQAFF
TRBV2	few	TRBD1	TRBJ1-6	TGTGCCAGCAGTTTCAACGGACAGGGGAATTCACCCCTCCACTTT	CASSFNGQGNSPLHF
TRBV2	NA	TRBD2	TRBJ2-1	TGTGCCAGCAGCCCCGAATGGCGGGGGGGAAACGAGCAGTTCTTC	CASSPEWRGGNEQFF
TRBV2	few	TRBD2	TRBJ2-5	TGTGCCAGCAGTTACTTAGCGGGAGAGACCCAGTACTTC	CASSYLAGETQYF
TRBV28	many	NA	TRBJ1-2	TGTGCCAGCAGTCGACCCCCAGGATACTATGGCTACACCTTC	CASSRPPGYYGYTF
TRBV7-8	few	NA	TRBJ1-4	TGTGCCAGCAGCCCTCGGCGGGGGGAAAAACTGTTTTTT	CASSPRRGEKLFF
TRBV5-1	NA	NA	TRBJ2-7	TGCGCCAGCAGCTTGGTCCAGCGTGAGGGCGAGCAGTACTTC	CASSLVQREGEQYF
TRBV5-6	few	TRBD1	TRBJ2-7	TGTGCCAGCAGCTCGACAGGGGTTTGGGGGTACGAGCAGTACTTC	CASSSTGVWGYEQYF
TRBV10-3	NA	NA	TRBJ2-1	TGTGCCATCAGTTCGGGTCCGGGCCGTCCCATTTCGGATGAGCAGTTCTTC	CAISSGPGRPISDEQFF
TRBV4-3	NA	TRBD1	TRBJ1-2	TGCGCCAGCAGCAACCGGGACAGCCTCACGGGCTACACCTTC	CASSNRDSLTGYTF
TRBV19	few	TRBD1	TRBJ1-1	TGTGCCAGTAGTATGGGACAGGGGGCGATTACTGAAGCTTTCTTT	CASSMGQGAITEAFF
TRBV5-1	once	NA	TRBJ1-6	TGCGCCAGCAGCTTGCAGACTAGTAATTCACCCCTCCACTTT	CASSLQTSNSPLHF
TRBV7-2	NA	NA	TRBJ2-5	TGTGCCAGCAGCTTAGTAACGCAGGGTCAAGAGACCCAGTACTTC	CASSLVTQGQETQYF
TRBV9	NA	NA	TRBJ2-7	TGTGCCAGCAGCGTAGGGACCGGGACCGAAAGCTCCTACGAGCAGTACTTC	CASSVGTGTESSYEQYF
TRBV6-5	NA	NA	TRBJ2-7	TGTGCCACCAAGGAAACCACCGATTCCTACGAGCAGTACTTC	CATKETTDSYEQYF
TRBV2	NA	NA	TRBJ2-5	TGTGCCAGCAGTGCTTTGTGGGGGGTGGAGACCCAGTACTTC	CASSALWGVETQYF
TRBV7-2	few	NA	TRBJ1-6	TGTGCCAGCAGCTTCGACCTTTACATTAATTCACCCCTCCACTTT	CASSFDLYINSPLHF
TRBV5-4	NA	NA	TRBJ2-5	TGTGCCAGCAGCTTTATGGAGACCCAGTACTTC	CASSFMETQYF
TRBV29-1	NA	NA	TRBJ2-3	TGCAGCGCCGACACAGATACGCAGTATTTT	CSADTDTQYF
TRBV28	once	TRBD1	TRBJ1-3	TGTGCCAGCAGTTCGCCCCGGGACAGGCGACAACGAACGGGAAACACCATATATTTT	CASSSPRDRRQRTGNTIYF
TRBV5-4	NA	NA	TRBJ2-2	TGTGCCAGCAGCCTGGCGACAGCGAACACCGGGGAGCTGTTTTTT	CASSLATANTGELFF
TRBV5-1	NA	NA	TRBJ2-3	TGCGCCAGCAGCTTGGAAACTGGGTATAGCACAGATACGCAGTATTTT	CASSLETGYSTDTQYF
TRBV28	once	NA	TRBJ1-5	TGTGCCAGCAGTTTACGGGGTTCTCGGAATCAGCCCCAGCATTTT	CASSLRGSRNQPQHF
TRBV5-6	few	NA	TRBJ1-6	TGTGCCAGCAGCTTGGGAGTGAATTCACCCCTCCACTTT	CASSLGVNSPLHF
TRBV19	NA	TRBD1	TRBJ2-7	TGTGCCAGTAGTATATCCCCGGGACAGGCCTCCTACGAGCAGTACTTC	CASSISPGQASYEQYF
TRBV5-1	NA	NA	TRBJ2-3	TGCGCCAGCAGCTTGAGGGGGATTCATCCAGATACGCAGTATTTT	CASSLRGIHPDTQYF
TRBV15	NA	TRBD2	TRBJ2-5	TGTGCCACCAGCAGATGGGGACTAGCGGACCTAAATACCCAGTACTTC	CATSRWGLADLNTQYF
TRBV18	NA	NA	TRBJ2-7	TGTGCCAGCTCACCCCGAGCAGGGGACACCACCTACGAGCAGTACTTC	CASSPRAGDTTYEQYF
TRBV19	NA	TRBD1	TRBJ1-5	TGTGCCAGTAGTTCTACAGGGGGCAGAGCCTCCAGCAATCAGCCCCAGCATTTT	CASSSTGGRASSNQPQHF
TRBV5-6	NA	TRBD1	TRBJ2-2	TGTGCCAGCAGCCCGGGGACAGGTCGAGGAGGGGAGCTGTTTTTT	CASSPGTGRGGELFF
TRBV7-8	many	TRBD2	TRBJ2-1	TGTGCCAGCAGCTTACGGGCTAGCGGGAGCAATGAGCAGTTCTTC	CASSLRASGSNEQFF
TRBV7-9	NA	NA	TRBJ1-4	TGTGCCAGCAGCTTAGTTTTGGATAATGAAAAACTGTTTTTT	CASSLVLDNEKLFF
TRBV28	NA	NA	TRBJ2-3	TGTGCCAGCAGTCCGACTAGGGACGGTCGGTATTTT	CASSPTRDGRYF
TRBV4-1	NA	NA	TRBJ1-2	TGCGCCAGCAGCCAACCTCTAGACAGGATCTATGGCTACACCTTC	CASSQPLDRIYGYTF
TRBV5-8	NA	NA	TRBJ2-5	TGTGCCAGCAGCTTGTTAGAGACCCAGTACTTC	CASSLLETQYF
TRBV10-3	NA	NA	TRBJ1-4	TGTGCCATCAGTGAGTCCCGTGGGGGGGCGGAACTGTTTTTT	CAISESRGGAELFF
TRBV2	NA	NA	TRBJ2-2	TGTGCCGTACAAATTGGACAGACGAACACCGGGGAGCTGTTTTTT	CAVQIGQTNTGELFF
TRBV10-3	NA	TRBD2	TRBJ2-5	TGTGCCATCAGGCCTAGCGGTCCCCAAGAGACCCAGTACTTC	CAIRPSGPQETQYF
TRBV2	NA	TRBD1	TRBJ2-5	TGTGCCAGCAGTGACTGGGACAGGGGGAGGGGACGAGAGACCCAGTACTTC	CASSDWDRGRGRETQYF
TRBV6-5	NA	NA	TRBJ2-3	TGTGCCAGCAGCCGCCAAACAGCTAGCACAGATACGCAGTATTTT	CASSRQTASTDTQYF
TRBV11-3	NA	NA	TRBJ1-1	TGTGCCAGCAGCCGGAGGGAAAACACTGAAGCTTTCTTT	CASSRRENTEAFF
TRBV30	NA	NA	TRBJ2-1	TGTGCCTGGAGTTTGGGAAATGAGCAGTTCTTC	CAWSLGNEQFF
TRBV7-2	NA	NA	TRBJ1-6	TGTGCCAGCAGCTTCGTGGGCCGTAATTCACCCCTCCACTTT	CASSFVGRNSPLHF
TRBV7-8	NA	NA	TRBJ1-2	TGTGCCAGCAGCTTATGGGGGTTTTACACCTTC	CASSLWGFYTF
TRBV11-2	NA	NA	TRBJ1-1	TGTGCCAGCAGCCTTAACAGGGTAGGAACTGAAGCTTTCTTT	CASSLNRVGTEAFF
TRBV28	NA	NA	TRBJ2-6	TGTGCCAGCAGTCTCCTAGCTGGGGCCAACGTCCTGACTTTC	CASSLLAGANVLTF
TRBV30	NA	NA	TRBJ2-7	TGTGCCTGGAGTGCTTCCAACACAGGTTTTAGGTACTTC	CAWSASNTGFRYF
TRBV6-5	NA	NA	TRBJ2-7	TGTGCCAGCCGCATGGGGGGCTCCCGTCGGGAGCAGTACTTC	CASRMGGSRREQYF
TRBV30	NA	NA	TRBJ1-2	TGTGCCTGGCGGCGAGGGGGGGGCTACACCTTC	CAWRRGGGYTF
TRBV27	NA	TRBD1	TRBJ2-1	TGTGCCAGCAGTTTTCAAGGACAGGGGGCGTCCCATGAGCAGTTCTTC	CASSFQGQGASHEQFF
TRBV6-5	NA	TRBD1	TRBJ1-2	TGTGCCAGCAGTGTTACAGGGGGAAGTGGTGGCTACACCTTC	CASSVTGGSGGYTF
TRBV2	NA	NA	TRBJ1-1	TGTGCCAGCAGGACTTTTGACGTGAACACTGAAGCTTTCTTT	CASRTFDVNTEAFF
TRBV7-3	NA	TRBD1	TRBJ2-2	TGTGCCAGCAGCTTAACCCGGGACAGCGGTTCGGCCGGGGAGCTGTTTTTT	CASSLTRDSGSAGELFF